This T cell receptor beta chain emerged from a study of blood T cell repertoires in COVID-19. About the research overall: Sample material is recorded as cDNA or gDNA derived from T cells, B-cell-depleted T cells, or PBMCs.

Looked up from germline, CDR1 is SGHVS and CDR2 is FQNEAQ. V lost 5 bases, J lost 2 bases, and 2 bases stayed unmatched. The CDR3 is 13 residues long. Using immunoSEQ multiplex PCR, the repertoire was profiled, and TCRdb retains in-frame clones only, with some absent. The table includes tens of thousands of clones, 79% detected once. The specimen was peripheral blood. This receptor was obtained from a human donor in a cohort sampled during active COVID-19. V usage is TRBV7-8 and J usage is TRBJ1-2, with 7 positions matching TRBD1. As DNA, the CDR3 is TGTGCCAGCAGCGCGGACAGGAACTATGGCTACACCTTC. Its protein product is CASSADRNYGYTF.